The rows below give T cell receptor beta chains drawn from one sample of a study of blood T cell repertoires in COVID-19. Here immunoSEQ multiplex PCR was the method, and the copy in TCRdb shows in-frame clones only, minus some. This sample has about 200,000 clones, with approximately 85% found just once. Sequenced material: peripheral blood. All receptors come from a human donor with active or convalescent COVID-19. The donor label of this sample is uncertain. Both conserved end residues are trimmed from each CDR3. Fields, in order: J gene, V gene, CDR3 protein.

>TRBJ1-1|TRBV30
ASPGSGLEAF
>TRBJ1-5|TRBV28
ASAHDRGNGNQPQH
>TRBJ1-4|TRBV28
ASTATGEEEKLF
>TRBJ1-6|TRBV9
ASSVGGYSPLH
>TRBJ2-7|TRBV27
ASSYRTSYEQY
>TRBJ2-5|TRBV6-2/TRBV6-3
ASSYSITSMQETQY
>TRBJ2-7|TRBV5-5
ASSLELINSYEQY
>TRBJ2-1|TRBV25-1
ASSEFRSMTGGYNEQF
>TRBJ2-6|TRBV5-1
ASSLEHSLLGANVLT
>TRBJ1-6|TRBV6-1
ASSELTGGESSPLH
>TRBJ2-1|TRBV3-1/TRBV3-2
ASSHPGLAGGALNEQF
>TRBJ2-3|TRBV5-1
ASSLGGTSIADTQY
>TRBJ2-7|TRBV14
ASGTPTSYEQY
>TRBJ2-7|TRBV30
AWENKGLAGGEQY
>TRBJ2-7|TRBV18
ASTQRDRDEQY
>TRBJ2-5|TRBV18
ASSLGTGAQETQY
>TRBJ2-1|TRBV7-2
ASSSVAGAYNEQF
>TRBJ2-7|TRBV4-1
ASRLTEVTAYEQY
>TRBJ2-2|TRBV28
ASRYSDRANTGELF
>TRBJ1-3|TRBV6-6
ASQGSFGENTIY
>TRBJ2-3|TRBV7-9
ASILAGGADTQY
>TRBJ2-5|TRBV7-9
ASSISTRGIFGQETQY
>TRBJ1-2|TRBV29-1
SVERWGRDGYT
>TRBJ1-5|TRBV3-1/TRBV3-2
ASSQSQGLRNQPQH
>TRBJ2-2|TRBV6-5
ASSYVGGGELF
>TRBJ1-2|TRBV28
ASSLAGNYGYT
>TRBJ1-2|TRBV5-6
ASSPDSRDYGYT
>TRBJ2-5|TRBV7-6
ASSQTGVWETQY
>TRBJ2-7|TRBV11-2
ASSLGGTGIYEQY
>TRBJ2-2|TRBV28
ASSFPSGHPNTGELF
>TRBJ1-6|TRBV6-5
AILTGAQRGSPLH
>TRBJ2-3|TRBV28
ASSLLSAGFHQSTDTQY
>TRBJ2-5|TRBV28
ASRIGTVETQY
>TRBJ1-2|TRBV9
ASSAQGADYGYT
>TRBJ1-5|TRBV5-8
ASSSDGTGGLNQPQH
>TRBJ2-3|TRBV2
ASSVGGAYTDTQY
>TRBJ2-2|TRBV18
ASSPTGGLGANTGELF
>TRBJ2-7|TRBV7-2
ASSFPSRGTGSPYEQY
>TRBJ1-4|TRBV6-4
ASSGGTVSDEKLF
>TRBJ2-7|TRBV18
ASSPGLASYEQY
>TRBJ1-1|TRBV19
ASLRDRHTEAF
>TRBJ1-4|TRBV7-6
ASSVDPGQPNEKLF
>TRBJ2-3|TRBV29-1
SVEDRGMSTDTQY
>TRBJ2-7|TRBV5-1
ASSLAGASGYEQY
>TRBJ1-2|TRBV29-1
SVGFVTSGGYT
>TRBJ1-2|TRBV7-9
ASRSTGGNGYT
>TRBJ1-1|TRBV21-1
AGRRDSDTEAF
>TRBJ2-7|TRBV7-2
ASSLDWRGMNGNKQY
>TRBJ2-7|TRBV5-1
ASSPTGGEYEQY
>TRBJ2-3|TRBV5-1
ASSLARTSGLTDTQY